This T cell receptor beta chain was identified during a study of beta chain features in type 1 diabetes. Notes on the study in general: When Type 1 diabetes patients were examined, their TCRB CDR3s proved moderately but significantly shorter in all four CD4+ subsets. Fewer insertions but more deletions were seen at VDJ junctions in type 1 diabetes patients. TCRB repertoires of naive, central memory and Treg cells appeared more similar among patients than among healthy donors.

Via CD45RO/CCR7/CD25/CD127/CD95/CD27, cells of the CD4+ naive, central memory, regulatory and stem cell-like memory subsets were sorted. Without exception, sorted populations had purity beyond 95%. The germline V and J ends were trimmed by 3 bases and 3 bases, with 14 bases remaining between them. The length of the CDR3 is 15 residues. From germline, CDR1 is LNHDA and CDR2 SQIVND (reference sequence). About this clone itself: What it binds is not known.

Sequenced material consisted of expressed TCRB transcripts (all of the isolated RNA was reverse transcribed). The assay was immunoSEQ multiplex PCR, and TCRdb's table has in-frame clones only and misses some. In the table there are hundreds of thousands of clones, 13% of which are singletons. Sequenced: naive CD4+ T cells from blood. The gene calls are TRBV19 and TRBJ1-2, with TRBD1 as a possible D gene (5 bases). This TCR was sampled from a man between 18 and 35 years old with type 1 diabetes. CDR3 sequence: CASSIGRASDYGYTF. The CDR3 DNA follows: TGTGCCAGTAGTATCGGCAGGGCGTCGGACTATGGCTACACCTTC.